A single sample is the source of the 7 T cell receptor beta chains below, sequenced in a study of early T cells in non-severe SARS-CoV-2 infection. TCRdb analysed the 5' RACE reads with MiXCR anew, one entry per CDR3 protein. The profile shows approximately 99,000 distinct CDR3 sequences, over 10% of them singletons. Material: whole blood. These receptors originate from an adult who was a healthcare worker with PCR-confirmed SARS-CoV-2 infection or an uninfected control (not recorded which).

This clonotype was picked up many times. The V call is TRBV6-4, the J call TRBJ2-7, with 8 positions matching TRBD2. V lost 1 base, J lost 4 bases, and 6 bases stayed unmatched. The CDR3 is 15 residues long. CDR1 is MRHNA, CDR2 SNTAGT, per germline. The CDR3 reads CASSDLRGAWYEQYF. The DNA for the CDR3 is TGTGCCAGCAGTGACTTGCGGGGGGCCTGGTACGAGCAGTACTTC.

This clonotype appeared many times. The chain links TRBV20-1 to TRBJ2-4; TRBD1 matches at 12 bases. Germline values: CDR1 DFQATT, CDR2 SNEGSKA (reference sequence). With 3 bases clipped from V and 0 bases from J, the junction kept 9 bases outside the gene matches. The CDR3 spans 18 residues. CDR3 in amino acids: CSASPGTGGSLAKNIQYF. The CDR3 region has the DNA TGCAGTGCTAGTCCCGGGACAGGGGGCTCACTAGCCAAAAACATTCAGTACTTC.

This clonotype was counted ten times or more. The chain carries TRBV29-1 and TRBJ1-5; TRBD1 matches at 8 bases. CDR1 and CDR2 from the germline V gene are SQVTM and ANQGSEA. The junction had 6 bases not matched to a gene; V was cut back by 5 bases and J by 6 bases. CDR3 size: 13 residues. The CDR3 sequence is CSVNRGRGQPQHF. The CDR3 region has the DNA TGCAGCGTTAACAGGGGGAGAGGTCAGCCCCAGCATTTT.

This clonotype was picked up a small number of times. This chain joins TRBV6-1 and TRBJ2-3, with 10 bases fitting TRBD2. V lost 5 bases, J lost 5 bases, and 13 bases stayed unmatched. CDR1 MNHNS and CDR2 SASEGT come from the germline V gene. CDR3 length equals 17 residues. CDR3 residues: CASSSKWSGGAVDTQYF. CDR3 sequence (DNA): TGTGCCAGCAGTTCGAAGTGGAGCGGGGGGGCGGTAGATACGCAGTATTTT.

The chain employs TRBV9 and TRBJ2-7; maybe TRBD2 (6 bases). CDR1 and CDR2 (germline): SGDLS, YYNGEE. Trimming left V 4 bases short and J 3 bases short, with 17 bases between. The CDR3 length is 15 residues. The CDR3 DNA is TGTGCCAGCAGCTTGATCCCGGGACTCCTCTACGAGCAGTACTTC. Amino acids: CASSLIPGLLYEQYF.

This chain uses TRBV20-1 with TRBJ1-1, with D possibly being TRBD1 (5 bases). V lost 3 bases and J lost 1, with 12 bases in between. CDR3 length: 14 residues. Germline assignment: CDR1 DFQATT and CDR2 SNEGSKA (reference sequence). The CDR3 here is CSARATTGNTEAFF. Written as DNA, the CDR3 is TGCAGTGCTAGGGCCACCACAGGGAACACTGAAGCTTTCTTT.

CDR3 coding DNA: TGTGCCAGCAGCCGTTTCCCGGGACAGGGAAGTGACGAAAAACTGTTTTTT. Its translation: CASSRFPGQGSDEKLFF. The genes are TRBV13 and TRBJ1-4; TRBD1 agrees at 9 bases. Germline trimming cut 5 bases from V and 8 bases from J; bases unmatched to any gene: 15. CDR3 length equals 17 residues. Germline V gene sequence: CDR1 PRHDT, CDR2 FYEKMQ (reference sequence). The whole variable domain, remainder taken from reference TRBV13 and TRBJ1-4, is AAGVIQSPRHLIKEKRETATLKCYPIPRHDTVYWYQQGPGQDPQFLISFYEKMQSDKGSIPDRFSAQQFSDYHSELNMSSLELGDSALYFCASSRFPGQGSDEKLFFGSGTQLSVL.